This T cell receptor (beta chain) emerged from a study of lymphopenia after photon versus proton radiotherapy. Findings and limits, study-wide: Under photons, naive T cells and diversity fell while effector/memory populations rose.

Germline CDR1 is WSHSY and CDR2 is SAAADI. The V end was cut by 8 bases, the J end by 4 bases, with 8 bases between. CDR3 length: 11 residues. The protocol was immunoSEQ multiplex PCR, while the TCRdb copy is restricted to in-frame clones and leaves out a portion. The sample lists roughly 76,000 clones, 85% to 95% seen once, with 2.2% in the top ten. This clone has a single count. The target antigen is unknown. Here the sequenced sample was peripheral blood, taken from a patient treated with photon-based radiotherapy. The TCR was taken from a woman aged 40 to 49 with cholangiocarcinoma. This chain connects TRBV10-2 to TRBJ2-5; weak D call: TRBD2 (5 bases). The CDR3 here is CASGSSETQYF. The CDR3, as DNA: TGCGCCAGCGGGAGTTCAGAGACCCAGTACTTC.